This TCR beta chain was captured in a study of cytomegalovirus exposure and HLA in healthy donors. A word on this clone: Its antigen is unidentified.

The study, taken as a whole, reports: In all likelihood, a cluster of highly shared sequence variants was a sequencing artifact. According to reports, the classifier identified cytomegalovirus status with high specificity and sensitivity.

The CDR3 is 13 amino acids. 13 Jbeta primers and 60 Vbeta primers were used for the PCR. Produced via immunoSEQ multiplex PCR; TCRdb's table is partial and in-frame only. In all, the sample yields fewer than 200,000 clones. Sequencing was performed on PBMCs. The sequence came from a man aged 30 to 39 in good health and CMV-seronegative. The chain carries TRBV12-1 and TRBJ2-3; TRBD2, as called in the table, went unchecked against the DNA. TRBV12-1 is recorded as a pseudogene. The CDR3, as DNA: TGTGCCCCGCCGCCGGGAGGAACAGATACGCAGTATTTT. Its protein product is CAPPPGGTDTQYF.